A selection of T cell receptor beta chains follows, all from one sample in a study of T cell responses to AZD1222 COVID-19 vaccine. The repertoire was sequenced with immunoSEQ multiplex PCR; TCRdb's copy has only in-frame clones and lacks some. The sample yields tens of thousands of clones, around 90% seen once. Sequencing used peripheral blood, obtained on day 0 of AZD1222 vaccination. Every receptor here comes from an adult in good health. CDR3s include the opening cysteine and the closing phenylalanine or tryptophan. Each record gives: D gene, V gene, J gene, clone size, CDR3 protein, CDR3 DNA. The D gene is left open where the match is weak. The size field is filled for only some rows; it gives once, few, many or a size class.

d_gene: TRBD2
v_gene: TRBV4-1
j_gene: TRBJ2-1
abundance: .
CDR3aa: CASSQTSRLAGGPGEQFF
CDR3nt: TGCGCCAGCAGCCAGACATCGCGACTAGCGGGGGGCCCGGGTGAGCAGTTCTTC

d_gene: TRBD1
v_gene: TRBV30
j_gene: TRBJ1-3
abundance: few
CDR3aa: CAWSAAGTGALVYF
CDR3nt: TGTGCCTGGAGTGCGGCCGGGACAGGGGCATTGGTATATTTT

d_gene: TRBD1
v_gene: TRBV5-1
j_gene: TRBJ1-3
abundance: .
CDR3aa: CASERTWTGGISGNTIYF
CDR3nt: TGCGCCAGCGAGCGAACTTGGACAGGGGGCATTTCTGGAAACACCATATATTTT

d_gene: .
v_gene: TRBV28
j_gene: TRBJ1-2
abundance: .
CDR3aa: CASSPGVGAYGYTF
CDR3nt: TGTGCCAGCAGTCCAGGGGTGGGGGCTTATGGCTACACCTTC

d_gene: TRBD1
v_gene: TRBV14
j_gene: TRBJ1-6
abundance: few
CDR3aa: CASSQEAHRGPNSPLHF
CDR3nt: TGTGCCAGCAGCCAAGAGGCCCACAGGGGACCCAATTCACCCCTCCACTTT

d_gene: TRBD1
v_gene: TRBV19
j_gene: TRBJ1-3
abundance: .
CDR3aa: CASSISAGGGSGNTIYF
CDR3nt: TGTGCCAGTAGTATATCGGCAGGGGGCGGCTCTGGAAACACCATATATTTT

d_gene: .
v_gene: TRBV14
j_gene: TRBJ1-1
abundance: .
CDR3aa: CASSQFRGTEAFF
CDR3nt: TGTGCCAGCAGCCAATTTCGGGGGACTGAAGCTTTCTTT

d_gene: .
v_gene: TRBV19
j_gene: TRBJ1-5
abundance: .
CDR3aa: CASSIGGVDQPQHF
CDR3nt: TGTGCCAGTAGTATAGGGGGGGTCGATCAGCCCCAGCATTTT

d_gene: .
v_gene: TRBV24-1
j_gene: TRBJ2-1
abundance: .
CDR3aa: CATSDRGQSSSQFF
CDR3nt: TGTGCCACCAGTGATCGAGGACAGTCTTCGTCCCAGTTCTTC

d_gene: .
v_gene: TRBV11-2
j_gene: TRBJ2-7
abundance: .
CDR3aa: CASSPPNSISYEQYF
CDR3nt: TGTGCCAGCAGCCCGCCGAATTCCATTTCTTACGAGCAGTACTTC

d_gene: TRBD1
v_gene: TRBV10-3
j_gene: TRBJ1-2
abundance: .
CDR3aa: CAIKGQGTNYGYTF
CDR3nt: TGTGCCATCAAAGGACAGGGGACGAACTATGGCTACACCTTC

d_gene: .
v_gene: TRBV9
j_gene: TRBJ2-5
abundance: few
CDR3aa: CASSVGGRSSETQYF
CDR3nt: TGTGCCAGCAGCGTAGGGGGCAGGTCTTCGGAGACCCAGTACTTC

d_gene: TRBD1
v_gene: TRBV7-9
j_gene: TRBJ1-1
abundance: .
CDR3aa: CASSLTGANTEAFF
CDR3nt: TGTGCCAGCAGCTTGACAGGGGCGAACACTGAAGCTTTCTTT

d_gene: .
v_gene: TRBV4-2
j_gene: TRBJ1-6
abundance: .
CDR3aa: CASSQDRAGHSPLHF
CDR3nt: TGTGCCAGCAGCCAAGATAGGGCAGGGCATTCACCCCTCCACTTT

d_gene: .
v_gene: TRBV12-5
j_gene: TRBJ1-5
abundance: .
CDR3aa: CASGEQGVQPQHF
CDR3nt: TGTGCTAGTGGGGAACAGGGTGTTCAGCCCCAGCATTTT

d_gene: .
v_gene: TRBV12-3/TRBV12-4
j_gene: TRBJ1-4
abundance: .
CDR3aa: CASSWNRGKLFF
CDR3nt: TGTGCCAGCAGTTGGAACCGGGGAAAACTGTTTTTT

d_gene: .
v_gene: TRBV7-6
j_gene: TRBJ2-6
abundance: .
CDR3aa: CASSSTQGGSAGANVLTF
CDR3nt: TGTGCCAGCAGCTCAACCCAGGGGGGCTCAGCAGGGGCCAACGTCCTGACTTTC

d_gene: TRBD2
v_gene: TRBV7-3
j_gene: TRBJ2-3
abundance: once
CDR3aa: CASSPGTSGGASDTQYF
CDR3nt: TGTGCCAGCAGCCCAGGGACTAGCGGGGGGGCCTCAGATACGCAGTATTTT

d_gene: .
v_gene: TRBV29-1
j_gene: TRBJ1-1
abundance: .
CDR3aa: CSVGGRMNTEAFF
CDR3nt: TGCAGCGTCGGGGGACGGATGAACACTGAAGCTTTCTTT

d_gene: TRBD1
v_gene: TRBV6-6
j_gene: TRBJ1-5
abundance: .
CDR3aa: CASSSGTGGKPQHF
CDR3nt: TGTGCCAGCAGCTCGGGGACAGGGGGAAAGCCCCAGCATTTT

d_gene: .
v_gene: TRBV12-3/TRBV12-4
j_gene: TRBJ1-1
abundance: .
CDR3aa: CASSLSMNTEAFF
CDR3nt: TGTGCCAGCAGTTTGAGTATGAACACTGAAGCTTTCTTT

d_gene: .
v_gene: TRBV20-1
j_gene: TRBJ2-5
abundance: .
CDR3aa: CSAWWEETQYF
CDR3nt: TGCAGTGCCTGGTGGGAAGAGACCCAGTACTTC

d_gene: .
v_gene: TRBV24-1
j_gene: TRBJ2-2
abundance: .
CDR3aa: CATSDYRLKSGTGELFF
CDR3nt: TGTGCCACCAGTGATTATCGACTAAAATCAGGGACCGGGGAGCTGTTTTTT

d_gene: .
v_gene: TRBV29-1
j_gene: TRBJ1-1
abundance: .
CDR3aa: CSVERTGNTEAFF
CDR3nt: TGCAGCGTTGAGAGGACGGGGAACACTGAAGCTTTCTTT

d_gene: .
v_gene: TRBV6-1
j_gene: TRBJ2-5
abundance: .
CDR3aa: CASSDVSREETQYF
CDR3nt: TGTGCCAGCAGTGACGTGTCTAGAGAAGAGACCCAGTACTTC

d_gene: .
v_gene: TRBV10-3
j_gene: TRBJ1-5
abundance: few
CDR3aa: CAISERENQPQHF
CDR3nt: TGTGCCATCAGTGAGCGAGAGAATCAGCCCCAGCATTTT

d_gene: .
v_gene: TRBV3-1/TRBV3-2
j_gene: TRBJ2-7
abundance: .
CDR3aa: CASSREVYEQYF
CDR3nt: TGTGCCAGCAGCCGGGAAGTCTACGAGCAGTACTTC

d_gene: .
v_gene: TRBV7-9
j_gene: TRBJ1-6
abundance: few
CDR3aa: CASSRNQGGSSYNSPLHF
CDR3nt: TGTGCCAGCAGCCGCAATCAGGGCGGGAGCTCCTATAATTCACCCCTCCACTTT

d_gene: TRBD2
v_gene: TRBV4-1
j_gene: TRBJ2-5
abundance: .
CDR3aa: CASSQGAGGLETQYF
CDR3nt: TGCGCCAGCAGCCAAGGAGCGGGGGGGCTTGAGACCCAGTACTTC

d_gene: .
v_gene: TRBV3-1/TRBV3-2
j_gene: TRBJ1-4
abundance: .
CDR3aa: CASSQVGGLFF
CDR3nt: TGTGCCAGCAGCCAAGTCGGGGGACTGTTTTTT

d_gene: .
v_gene: TRBV28
j_gene: TRBJ1-4
abundance: few
CDR3aa: CASTSGAVATNEKLFF
CDR3nt: TGTGCCAGCACCTCCGGGGCGGTTGCAACTAATGAAAAACTGTTTTTT

d_gene: TRBD1
v_gene: TRBV6-5
j_gene: TRBJ1-5
abundance: .
CDR3aa: CASVGTASLGPQHF
CDR3nt: TGTGCCAGCGTTGGGACAGCCTCCTTGGGGCCCCAGCATTTT

d_gene: .
v_gene: TRBV4-3
j_gene: TRBJ1-3
abundance: medium-sized
CDR3aa: CASSQSITPGNTIYF
CDR3nt: TGCGCCAGCAGTCAAAGCATCACGCCTGGAAACACCATATATTTT

d_gene: .
v_gene: TRBV15
j_gene: TRBJ2-5
abundance: .
CDR3aa: CATSSPRGAQGGQETQYF
CDR3nt: TGTGCCACCAGCAGCCCCAGGGGGGCCCAGGGGGGCCAAGAGACCCAGTACTTC

d_gene: .
v_gene: TRBV6-5
j_gene: TRBJ1-2
abundance: .
CDR3aa: CASSYSFTSGGGYTF
CDR3nt: TGTGCCAGCAGTTACTCATTCACATCCGGCGGGGGCTACACCTTC

d_gene: .
v_gene: TRBV11-3
j_gene: TRBJ2-7
abundance: .
CDR3aa: CASSAHDEPYEQYF
CDR3nt: TGTGCCAGCAGCGCACATGACGAACCCTACGAGCAGTACTTC

d_gene: .
v_gene: TRBV30
j_gene: TRBJ2-1
abundance: .
CDR3aa: CAWSVYNEQFF
CDR3nt: TGTGCCTGGAGTGTATACAATGAGCAGTTCTTC

d_gene: .
v_gene: TRBV19
j_gene: TRBJ2-6
abundance: .
CDR3aa: CASSLPRRTGANVLTF
CDR3nt: TGTGCCAGTAGCCTTCCTCGGCGCACCGGGGCCAACGTCCTGACTTTC

d_gene: .
v_gene: TRBV19
j_gene: TRBJ1-5
abundance: .
CDR3aa: CASSIGFGVGEPQHF
CDR3nt: TGTGCCAGTAGTATAGGATTCGGGGTGGGAGAGCCCCAGCATTTT

d_gene: TRBD1
v_gene: TRBV5-6
j_gene: TRBJ1-6
abundance: once
CDR3aa: CASSAGTGDDSPLHF
CDR3nt: TGTGCCAGCAGCGCAGGGACAGGGGACGATTCACCCCTCCACTTT

d_gene: .
v_gene: TRBV7-9
j_gene: TRBJ2-7
abundance: .
CDR3aa: CASSPSGGEQYF
CDR3nt: TGTGCCAGCAGCCCTAGTGGCGGCGAGCAGTACTTC

d_gene: TRBD1
v_gene: TRBV19
j_gene: TRBJ2-4
abundance: .
CDR3aa: CASTTDRGLGNIQYF
CDR3nt: TGTGCCAGTACCACGGACAGGGGGCTTGGAAACATTCAGTACTTC

d_gene: TRBD1
v_gene: TRBV3-1/TRBV3-2
j_gene: TRBJ1-1
abundance: .
CDR3aa: CASSQVAGTGNTEAFF
CDR3nt: TGTGCCAGCAGCCAAGTCGCCGGGACAGGGAACACTGAAGCTTTCTTT